These 26 T cell receptor beta chains were all obtained from the same sample, sequenced in a study of patients and donors after allogeneic stem cell transplantation. TCRdb reprocessed the RT-PCR reads with MiXCR, giving one entry per CDR3 protein. The table has 98,000 or so distinct CDR3 sequences, approximately 40% seen once; the top ten hold more than 25%. Sequencing was carried out using blood, either unsorted or a sorted T cell fraction (not recorded which). The source of these receptors is a human donor who was either an allogeneic HSCT recipient or a stem cell or donor lymphocyte infusion donor (not recorded which). It is not recorded whose cells these are; they may come from a transplant donor.

CDR3: CSARVYRPGNTEAFF. CDR3 nucleotides: TGCAGTGCTAGAGTGTACAGGCCCGGGAACACTGAAGCTTTCTTT. The genes are TRBV20-1 and TRBJ1-1, with a weak D call TRBD1 (5 bases). V lost 1 base and J 1 base, leaving 13 bases between the germline ends. CDR1 DFQATT and CDR2 SNEGSKA come from the germline V gene (reference sequence). The CDR3 is 15 residues long.

V usage is TRBV20-1 and J usage is TRBJ2-2, with unresolved D. The germline CDR1 and CDR2 sequences are DFQATT and SNEGSKA (reference sequence). The CDR3 is 12 amino acids. V was trimmed by 3 bases and J by 4 bases, leaving 6 bases between them. CDR3 region: CSARRITGELFF. The CDR3 region has the DNA TGCAGTGCTAGGAGGATCACCGGGGAGCTGTTTTTT.

The sample holds a few counts of this clonotype. The rearrangement joins TRBV21-1 to TRBJ1-3. TRBV21-1 is tagged as a pseudogene. This CDR3 is built from 16 residues. CDR3 in amino acids: CASSKVERSAGNTIYF. The CDR3 DNA is TGTGCCAGCAGCAAAGTAGAACGTTCTGCTGGAAACACCATATATTTT.

This clonotype was observed a few times. V usage is TRBV15 and J usage is TRBJ1-1; unclear D gene. Trimming stripped 0 bases from V and 1 base from J, with 3 bases between. CDR1 is LNHNV and CDR2 is YYDKDF in the germline V gene (reference sequence). This CDR3 has 13 amino acids. In DNA form, the CDR3 reads TGTGCCACCAGCAGAGACAGGAACACTGAAGCTTTCTTT. This codes for CATSRDRNTEAFF.

CDR3 nucleotide sequence: TGTGCCAGCAGCCAAGACGGGATCGGGGCAAATGAGCAGTTCTTC. Protein product: CASSQDGIGANEQFF. The rearrangement joins TRBV3-1 to TRBJ2-1, with D perhaps being TRBD1 or TRBD2 (5 bases each). The germline gives CDR1 LGHDT, CDR2 YNNKEL (reference sequence). V lost 0 bases, J lost 7 bases, and 13 bases lay in between. CDR3 length equals 15 residues.

The chain employs TRBV24-1 and TRBJ2-5; D gene unclear. Trimming took 4 bases from V and 2 from J, leaving 4 bases between them. This CDR3 comprises 12 residues. Germline V gene sequence: CDR1 KGHDR, CDR2 SFDVKD. CDR3 protein: CATSDEQETQYF. CDR3 in DNA: TGTGCCACCAGTGACGAACAAGAGACCCAGTACTTC.

The chain uses TRBV5-1 and TRBJ2-7, with 15 bases aligning to TRBD2. The V and J ends lost 1 base and 0 bases, in that order; junction bases with no gene match: 14. The V gene's germline CDR1 is SGHRS and CDR2 YFSETQ. This CDR3 has 21 amino acids. CDR3 amino acids: CASSLTAGGTSGRLSSYEQYF. CDR3 nucleotides: TGCGCCAGCAGCTTGACCGCGGGCGGGACTAGCGGGAGGTTGAGCTCCTACGAGCAGTACTTC.

V usage is TRBV20-1 and J usage is TRBJ2-3, with 8 bases lining up with TRBD2. The germline gives CDR1 DFQATT, CDR2 SNEGSKA (reference sequence). V was pared by 2 bases and J by 3 bases, with 7 bases of the junction left unmatched. The CDR3 runs to 15 residues. DNA for the CDR3: TGCAGTGCTAGACTTGTCGGGAGGGCAACAGATACGCAGTATTTT. Translated, it gives CSARLVGRATDTQYF.

CDR3: CASSSPYSGYTF. CDR3 bases: TGTGCCAGCAGCTCCCCTTATAGTGGCTACACCTTC. V and J are TRBV7-9 and TRBJ1-2; D remains unclear. The germline V and J ends were trimmed by 4 bases and 7 bases, with 10 bases remaining between them. Per the germline V gene, CDR1 is SEHNR and CDR2 is FQNEAQ (reference sequence). The CDR3 is 12 residues long.

This clonotype turned up a few times. This CDR3 reads CSVEDRADTGELFF. For the CDR3, the DNA is TGCAGCGTTGAGGACAGGGCGGACACCGGGGAGCTGTTTTTT. The chain has TRBV29-1 and TRBJ2-2; 8 bases fit TRBD1. The CDR3 has 14 amino acids. The V segment lost 3 bases and the J segment 3 bases; nucleotides outside the gene matches: 3. Germline V gene sequence: CDR1 SQVTM, CDR2 ANQGSEA.

This clonotype was seen a handful of times. The rearrangement uses TRBV3-1 and TRBJ2-4; D is unclear. The CDR3 totals 14 residues. V dropped 0 bases and J dropped 3 bases, with 6 bases sitting between them. Germline CDR1 and CDR2: LGHDT and YNNKEL (reference sequence). This CDR3 is CASSQEGVKNIQYF. DNA for the CDR3: TGTGCCAGCAGCCAAGAGGGTGTCAAAAACATTCAGTACTTC.

Worth noting for this clonotype: An end of the junction does not agree with germline; a read error may underlie this. This chain connects TRBV28 to TRBJ2-1; TRBD2 matches at 9 bases. The CDR3 contains 15 residues. Per germline, CDR1 MDHEN and CDR2 SYDVKM. CDR3 nucleotides: TGTGCCAGCAGTCCCCGACTAGCGGACTACAATGGGCAGTTCTTC. Protein: CASSPRLADYNGQFF.

The chain joins TRBV6-5 to TRBJ1-4; TRBD1 agrees at 8 bases. The CDR3 length is 16 residues. Germline CDR1 MNHEY, CDR2 SVGAGI. The junction had 17 bases not matched to a gene; V was cut back by 9 bases and J by 8 bases. The CDR3 spells CASRRRPGGEREKLFF. The CDR3, as DNA: TGTGCCAGTCGTAGGAGGCCAGGGGGCGAGCGGGAAAAACTGTTTTTT.

The rearrangement links TRBV13 to TRBJ2-1; 7 bases are a match to TRBD2. The germline V gene encodes CDR1 PRHDT and CDR2 FYEKMQ (reference sequence). V lost 2 bases, J lost 8 bases, and 9 bases stayed unmatched. The CDR3 is made up of 15 amino acids. CDR3 sequence: CASSLFLTSSHEQFF. The CDR3 nucleotides read TGTGCCAGCAGCTTATTCCTGACTAGCTCGCATGAGCAGTTCTTC. The full variable domain, its missing parts supplied by reference TRBV13 and TRBJ2-1, is AAGVIQSPRHLIKEKRETATLKCYPIPRHDTVYWYQQGPGQDPQFLISFYEKMQSDKGSIPDRFSAQQFSDYHSELNMSSLELGDSALYFCASSLFLTSSHEQFFGPGTRLTVL.

The chain uses TRBV3-1 and TRBJ2-5; D uncertain. Germline V lookup: CDR1 LGHDT, CDR2 YNNKEL (reference sequence). V lost 6 bases to trimming and J lost 5 bases, with 7 bases between them. CDR3 length: 11 residues. The CDR3 is CASRLGETQYF. DNA of the CDR3: TGTGCCAGCAGACTTGGGGAGACCCAGTACTTC.

This chain uses TRBV4-3 with TRBJ2-1, with 7 nucleotides matching TRBD1. This CDR3 spans 13 amino acids. Unmatched junction bases numbered 6, after V lost 3 bases and J lost 10 bases. Germline V gives CDR1 LGHNA, CDR2 YSLEER. CDR3 loop: CASSHRQGNEQFF. CDR3 nucleotide sequence: TGCGCCAGCAGCCACCGACAGGGAAACGAGCAGTTCTTC.

CDR3 sequence: CATSRDGGGDTQYF. The CDR3 DNA reads TGTGCCACCAGCAGAGATGGCGGGGGTGATACGCAGTATTTT. This rearrangement joins TRBV15 to TRBJ2-3; 7 bases are a match to TRBD2. CDR1 and CDR2 from the germline V gene are LNHNV and YYDKDF (reference sequence). The junction had 3 bases not matched to a gene; V was cut back by 0 bases and J by 6 bases. CDR3 length: 14 residues.

This clonotype has only a few counts. This chain connects TRBV7-2 to TRBJ2-3; D is possibly TRBD2 (6 bases). Trimming removed 3 bases from V and 1 base from J, with 17 bases in between. Looked up from germline, CDR1 is SGHTA and CDR2 is FQGNSA. This CDR3 is built from 17 residues. CDR3 residues: CASSFTLMGGGTDTQYF. CDR3 nucleotides: TGTGCCAGCAGCTTTACCTTAATGGGAGGTGGCACAGATACGCAGTATTTT.

The chain recombines TRBV12-3 or TRBV12-4 with TRBJ2-7; no definite D call. The CDR3 contains 12 residues. The germline V and J ends were trimmed by 6 bases and 4 bases, with 10 bases remaining between them. For the CDR3, the DNA is TGTGCCAGCAGCCAGACATCTTACGAGCAGTACTTC. This translates into CASSQTSYEQYF.

The chain has TRBV5-1 and TRBJ2-3; possible D gene TRBD2, 5 bases. This CDR3 contains 15 residues. Trimming shortened V by 2 bases and J by 5 bases, and 15 bases separated the two germline ends. The germline CDR1 and CDR2 sequences are SGHRS and YFSETQ. CDR3 DNA: TGCGCCAGCAGCTTTTCCGGACTCGAGGTAGATACGCAGTATTTT. This translates into CASSFSGLEVDTQYF.

The rearrangement uses TRBV12-3 or TRBV12-4 and TRBJ2-1; the D is unclear. The V end was cut by 3 bases, the J end by 3 bases, with 9 bases between. The CDR3 runs 14 residues. CDR3 sequence reads: CASSLADGYNEQFF. Here the CDR3 DNA reads TGTGCCAGCAGTTTGGCCGACGGCTACAATGAGCAGTTCTTC.

The rearrangement joins TRBV5-1 to TRBJ2-1, with D perhaps matching TRBD2 (6 bases). This CDR3 is built from 16 residues. Germline loops: CDR1 SGHRS, CDR2 YFSETQ. V was shortened by 0 bases and J by 6 bases, with 16 bases between the two germline ends. The chain's CDR3 is CASSLAGTGGFNEQFF. For the CDR3, the DNA is TGCGCCAGCAGCTTGGCAGGGACTGGCGGGTTCAATGAGCAGTTCTTC.

J is TRBJ2-1 and V is TRBV18, with D uncertain. This CDR3 comprises 12 residues. Trimming took 8 bases from V and 9 from J, leaving 14 bases between them. CDR1 KGHSH and CDR2 LQKENI come from the germline V gene. CDR3 sequence reads: CASAFGASEQFF. CDR3 coding DNA: TGTGCCAGCGCATTTGGAGCAAGTGAGCAGTTCTTC.

This clonotype was observed a few times. The chain couples TRBV10-3 to TRBJ2-6, with a tentative D call TRBD1 (6 bases). This CDR3 comprises 17 residues. V gave up 8 bases and J gave up 0 bases, with 17 bases separating them. Per germline, CDR1 ENHRY and CDR2 SYGVKD. CDR3 in amino acids: CAIGLQGQGSGANVLTF. The CDR3 coding sequence is TGTGCCATCGGTTTACAGGGTCAGGGCTCTGGGGCCAACGTCCTGACTTTC.

This clonotype was counted a few times. The chain couples TRBV5-1 to TRBJ1-1; the D is unclear. This CDR3 is 14 amino acids long. CDR1 is SGHRS, CDR2 YFSETQ, per germline. V dropped 0 bases and J dropped 5 bases, with 11 bases sitting between them. The CDR3 coding sequence is TGCGCCAGCAGCTTGGCCGGATTGGGGACTGAAGCTTTCTTT. Translated, it gives CASSLAGLGTEAFF.

This clonotype has only a few counts. The chain is built from TRBV20-1 and TRBJ2-4; 8 bases align to TRBD1. CDR3 size: 13 residues. CDR1 is DFQATT and CDR2 is SNEGSKA in the germline V gene (reference sequence). The junction had 8 bases not matched to a gene; V was cut back by 7 bases and J by 6 bases. CDR3 nucleotide sequence: TGCAGTGTTTTGACAGGGACAGGAAACATTCAGTACTTC. As protein: CSVLTGTGNIQYF.